This T cell receptor beta chain emerged from a study of blood T cell repertoires in COVID-19. Study context: The study drew acute and convalescent COVID-19 samples from the United States, Italy and Spain.

The authors' processing: Estimation of nucleated cell counts relied on the amplification of reference gene primers. Only in-frame clones appear in the TCRdb table, and some are missing; sequencing was by immunoSEQ multiplex PCR. That table furnishes V, J and clone size, whereas the DNA furnished D and trimming. The sample records some 99,000 clones, approximately 81% being singletons. The CDR3 loop spans 10 amino acids. Germline loops: CDR1 SQVTM, CDR2 ANQGSEA. Trimming took off 6 bases at V and 7 bases at J, with 10 bases between the two ends. The chain links TRBV29-1 to TRBJ2-7, with D hard to call. Source material: peripheral blood. This TCR was recovered from a woman aged 80 or older with acute or convalescent COVID-19. The CDR3 sequence: CSVERVEQYV. DNA for the CDR3: TGCAGCGTAGAACGGGTGGAGCAGTACGTC.